These 27 T cell receptor beta chains were all obtained from the same sample, sequenced in a study of T cells in localized non-small cell lung cancer. The assay was immunoSEQ multiplex PCR, and TCRdb's table has in-frame clones only and misses some. This table has 30,000 or so clones, 88% appearing once. This specimen consisted of peripheral blood, obtained before any cancer treatment. The receptor set was obtained from a female donor older than 55 with stage III squamous cell lung carcinoma.

This clone was recorded only once. The chain couples TRBV7-8 to TRBJ1-1, with a weak D call TRBD1 (5 bases). Trimming left V 5 bases short and J 0 bases short, with 19 bases between. CDR1 and CDR2 (germline): SGHVS, FQNEAQ. The CDR3 consists of 17 residues. The CDR3 DNA reads as TGTGCCAGCAGCCCGCGCTACGGGACTGAAATGAACACTGAAGCTTTCTTT. Translated, it gives CASSPRYGTEMNTEAFF.

The rearrangement joins TRBV6-4 to TRBJ1-2, with a tentative D call TRBD1 (6 bases). Germline CDR1 MRHNA, CDR2 SNTAGT. The length of the CDR3 is 15 residues. The ends were cut back, 8 bases at V and 1 base at J, with 17 bases in the middle. The chain's CDR3 is CASPGDLIHNYGYTF. CDR3 DNA: TGTGCCAGCCCAGGGGATTTGATCCATAACTATGGCTACACCTTC.

This chain uses TRBV28 with TRBJ2-4; 10 bases match TRBD2. Germline values: CDR1 MDHEN, CDR2 SYDVKM. The CDR3 consists of 20 residues. Germline trimming cut 3 bases from V and 0 bases from J; bases unmatched to any gene: 14. CDR3 DNA: TGTGCCAGCAGTTTCCGGGCTAGCGGGAGTTCCCCGTTAGCCAAAAACATTCAGTACTTC. This translates into CASSFRASGSSPLAKNIQYF.

This chain uses TRBV28 with TRBJ1-5; D not resolved. The CDR3 length is 15 residues. Germline CDR1 MDHEN, CDR2 SYDVKM. V gave up 2 bases and J gave up 3 bases, with 11 bases separating them. In nucleotides, the CDR3 is TGTGCCAGCAGTTTAGTTTCCGGTTACAATCAGCCCCAGCATTTT. Translating gives CASSLVSGYNQPQHF.

The J gene is TRBJ2-5, the V gene TRBV18, with 7 bases that match TRBD1. This CDR3 has 15 residues. V was pared by 1 base and J by 4 bases, with 6 bases of the junction left unmatched. Germline assignment: CDR1 KGHSH and CDR2 LQKENI. CDR3 sequence: CASSPQDREGETQYF. CDR3 DNA sequence: TGTGCCAGCTCACCACAAGACAGGGAAGGAGAGACCCAGTACTTC. The variable domain in full, with the rest retrieved from reference TRBV18 and TRBJ2-5, is NAGVMQNPRHLVRRRGQEARLRCSPMKGHSHVYWYRQLPEEGLKFMVYLQKENIIDESGMPKERFSAEFPKEGPSILRIQQVVRGDSAAYFCASSPQDREGETQYFGPGTRLLVL.

This clone has only one observation. This chain connects TRBV7-2 to TRBJ2-2, with TRBD1 matching over 10 bases. V gave up 5 bases and J gave up 3 bases; unmatched junction bases: 3. The germline V gene has CDR1 SGHTA and CDR2 FQGNSA. This CDR3 spans 15 amino acids. The CDR3 is CASSPDRGYTGELFF. DNA of the CDR3: TGTGCCAGCAGCCCGGACAGGGGGTACACCGGGGAGCTGTTTTTT.

The CDR3 region is CASSEAGTGGYSSNQPQHF. CDR3 coding DNA: TGTGCCAGCAGTGAAGCCGGGACAGGGGGCTACTCAAGCAATCAGCCCCAGCATTTT. This sequence joins TRBV6-1 and TRBJ1-5; 12 bases match TRBD1. Per the germline V gene, CDR1 is MNHNS and CDR2 is SASEGT. The CDR3 length is 19 residues. Trimming cost V 0 bases and J 1 base; bases outside gene matches: 7.

The chain has TRBV6-6 and TRBJ1-4, with TRBD1 matching 9 bases. V lost 6 bases to trimming and J lost 5 bases; unmatched junction nucleotides: 7. Per germline, CDR1 MNHNY and CDR2 SVGAGI (reference sequence). CDR3 length: 15 residues. The CDR3 is CASSRTGGSNEKLFF. The CDR3 region has the DNA TGTGCCAGCAGCCGAACAGGGGGCTCGAATGAAAAACTGTTTTTT.

The chain links TRBV21-1 to TRBJ1-1; whether TRBD1, the table's D call, matches the DNA was not checked. TRBV21-1 is reported as a pseudogene. This CDR3 is built from 21 residues. This chain's CDR3 is CASSEKPKRPDRGQMNTEAFF. Written as DNA, the CDR3 is TGTGCCAGCAGCGAGAAACCTAAACGGCCGGACAGGGGGCAAATGAACACTGAAGCTTTCTTT.

V usage is TRBV19 and J usage is TRBJ2-7; weak D call: TRBD1 (6 bases). Trimming stripped 0 bases from V and 2 bases from J, with 14 bases between. The germline V gene encodes CDR1 LNHDA and CDR2 SQIVND (reference sequence). The CDR3 spans 16 residues. Here the CDR3 reads CASSIDGQIQTYEQYF. CDR3 nucleotide sequence: TGTGCCAGTAGTATAGATGGACAGATCCAGACCTACGAGCAGTACTTC.

The gene calls are TRBV5-4 and TRBJ2-7; D gene unclear. V lost 4 bases, J lost 6 bases, and 17 bases lay in between. This CDR3 has 14 amino acids. Germline V gene sequence: CDR1 SGHNT, CDR2 YYREEE (reference sequence). The CDR3 is CASSPPERYVEQYF. CDR3 bases: TGTGCCAGCAGCCCGCCGGAGAGGTACGTCGAGCAGTACTTC.

This chain joins TRBV5-1 and TRBJ2-5, with 11 positions matching TRBD2. The CDR3 length is 15 residues. The ends lost 3 bases at V and 4 bases at J; junction bases unmatched: 5. Germline V gene lookup returns CDR1 SGHRS and CDR2 YFSETQ. The DNA of the CDR3 is TGCGCCAGCAGCTCTCTAGCGGGAGGAGGAGAGACCCAGTACTTC. This encodes CASSSLAGGGETQYF.

The chain links TRBV5-1 to TRBJ2-2; D might be TRBD2 (6 bases). Per the germline V gene, CDR1 is SGHRS and CDR2 is YFSETQ. This CDR3 has 15 residues. Trimming removed 2 bases at V and 7 bases at J, with 15 bases between. The CDR3 region has the DNA TGCGCCAGCAGCTTACGGACTAACTATGACGGGGAGCTGTTTTTT. This codes for CASSLRTNYDGELFF.

The chain recombines TRBV28 with TRBJ2-7; 7 bases match TRBD2. The CDR3 spans 13 residues. The junction had 6 bases not matched to a gene; V was cut back by 7 bases and J by 3 bases. Germline loops: CDR1 MDHEN, CDR2 SYDVKM. CDR3: CASNGGRYYEQYF. CDR3 bases: TGTGCCAGCAATGGCGGGAGATACTACGAGCAGTACTTC. Filled out from reference TRBV28 and TRBJ2-7, the complete variable domain reads DVKVTQSSRYLVKRTGEKVFLECVQDMDHENMFWYRQDPGLGLRLIYFSYDVKMKEKGDIPEGYSVSREKKERFSLILESASTNQTSMYLCASNGGRYYEQYFGPGTRLTVT.

The sample holds a few counts of this clone. The CDR3 sequence: CASSLYGIATSGGDTDTQYF. CDR3 coding DNA: TGCGCCAGCAGCTTGTACGGGATCGCGACTAGCGGGGGGGACACAGATACGCAGTATTTT. The chain uses TRBV5-1 and TRBJ2-3, with TRBD2 identical over 14 bases. This CDR3 has 20 residues. Germline V CDR1 and CDR2: SGHRS, YFSETQ. Losses at the gene ends were 1 base for V and 2 bases for J; bases not matched to a gene: 12.

The chain combines TRBV6-1 with TRBJ1-5, with TRBD1 identical over 8 bases. The CDR3 runs 18 residues. Losses at the gene ends were 4 bases for V and 7 bases for J; bases not matched to a gene: 18. CDR1 and CDR2 (germline): MNHNS, SASEGT. The CDR3 nucleotides read TGTGCCAGCAGTGCCCCTTTCGAGGGACAGGCCCCAAGCCAGCCCCAGCATTTT. It codes for CASSAPFEGQAPSQPQHF.

The chain carries TRBV20-1 and TRBJ2-5; D remains ambiguous. Trimming left V 2 bases short and J 1 base short, with 2 bases between. Germline lookup yields CDR1 DFQATT and CDR2 SNEGSKA (reference sequence). The CDR3 spans 11 residues. CDR3 loop: CSARTQETQYF. CDR3 DNA: TGCAGTGCTAGAACCCAAGAGACCCAGTACTTC.

The rearrangement links TRBV7-2 to TRBJ1-6, with D possibly matching TRBD1 (5 bases). V lost 5 bases to trimming and J lost 10 bases, with 12 bases between them. The CDR3 contains 13 residues. CDR1 and CDR2 (germline): SGHTA, FQGNSA. In DNA form, the CDR3 reads TGTGCCAGCAGCCTCAGGGTTAGCTCACCCCTCCACTTT. Translated, it gives CASSLRVSSPLHF.

CDR3 sequence (DNA): TGTGCCAGCAAGTTCGGGACAGACTCCTACGAGCAGTACTTC. It yields the protein CASKFGTDSYEQYF. The chain uses TRBV28 and TRBJ2-7; 7 positions match TRBD1. The CDR3 sequence is 14 residues long. V gave up 7 bases and J gave up 0 bases; unmatched junction bases: 6. The V gene's germline CDR1 is MDHEN and CDR2 SYDVKM.

This chain connects TRBV6-5 to TRBJ1-4, with D possibly TRBD1 on 5 matching bases. Per the germline V gene, CDR1 is MNHEY and CDR2 is SVGAGI. The CDR3 consists of 13 residues. V shed 6 bases and J shed 3 bases, with 8 bases lying between them. CDR3 loop: CASSQGPNEKLFF. DNA for the CDR3: TGTGCCAGCAGCCAGGGCCCTAATGAAAAACTGTTTTTT.

The V gene is TRBV7-2, the J gene TRBJ2-3; D unresolved. V was pared by 3 bases and J by 0 bases, with 10 bases between. This CDR3 spans 15 amino acids. Germline CDR1 SGHTA, CDR2 FQGNSA. The CDR3 coding sequence is TGTGCCAGCAGCTTCAGGTCGGGTAGCACAGATACGCAGTATTTT. Translated, it gives CASSFRSGSTDTQYF.

The V call is TRBV9, the J call TRBJ1-6; D unclear. This CDR3 region has 15 residues. The V and J ends lost 0 bases and 5 bases respectively, with 9 bases between them. The germline CDR1 and CDR2 sequences are SGDLS and YYNGEE. The CDR3: CASSVDGQNNSPLHF. The CDR3 DNA follows: TGTGCCAGCAGCGTAGATGGGCAGAATAATTCACCCCTCCACTTT. The whole variable domain, filled in from reference TRBV9 and TRBJ1-6, reads DSGVTQTPKHLITATGQRVTLRCSPRSGDLSVYWYQQSLDQGLQFLIQYYNGEERAKGNILERFSAQQFPDLHSELNLSSLELGDSALYFCASSVDGQNNSPLHFGNGTRLTVT.

The chain links TRBV7-6 to TRBJ2-1; 9 bases fit TRBD2. V was pared by 8 bases and J by 10 bases, with 12 bases of the junction left unmatched. CDR3 size: 14 residues. Looked up from germline, CDR1 is SGHVS and CDR2 is FNYEAQ. Here the CDR3 DNA reads TGTGCCAGCTCTTATAAGGTAGCGGGAGTGGAGCAGTTCTTC. Its translation is CASSYKVAGVEQFF. The full variable domain, its missing parts supplied by reference TRBV7-6 and TRBJ2-1, is GAGVSQSPRYKVTKRGQDVALRCDPISGHVSLYWYRQALGQGPEFLTYFNYEAQQDKSGLPNDRFSAERPEGSISTLTIQRTEQRDSAMYRCASSYKVAGVEQFFGPGTRLTVL.

The chain carries TRBV11-2 and TRBJ2-1; D might be TRBD2 (7 bases). CDR3 length: 15 amino acids. V was cut by 0 bases and J by 4 bases, with 10 bases left in between. Germline CDR1 SGHAT, CDR2 FQNNGV. The CDR3 sequence is CASSLERGGYNEQFF. The CDR3, as DNA: TGTGCCAGCAGCTTAGAAAGGGGGGGTTACAATGAGCAGTTCTTC.

This chain links TRBV7-8 with TRBJ2-1; D might be TRBD2 (5 bases). This CDR3 comprises 16 residues. V was clipped by 1 base and J by 0 bases, with 10 bases between them. Germline V gene sequence: CDR1 SGHVS, CDR2 FQNEAQ. Written as DNA, the CDR3 is TGTGCCAGCAGCTTAGAGGGTGGGAGCTCCTACAATGAGCAGTTCTTC. Translated, it gives CASSLEGGSSYNEQFF.

The chain uses TRBV11-2 and TRBJ1-5; 7 bases are shared with TRBD1. The V gene's germline CDR1 is SGHAT and CDR2 FQNNGV. J gave up 5 bases and V 4 bases, and 5 bases lay outside the gene matches. This CDR3 contains 14 residues. The DNA for the CDR3 is TGTGCCAGCAGCTCGACAGGGAGCGATCAGCCCCAGCATTTT. This gives the protein CASSSTGSDQPQHF.

The V gene is TRBV28, the J gene TRBJ1-4; possible D gene TRBD1, 5 bases. Germline V gene data show CDR1 as MDHEN and CDR2 as SYDVKM. The CDR3 totals 13 residues. The V end was cut by 6 bases, the J end by 3 bases, with 8 bases between. The CDR3 loop is CASRWGSNEKLFF. The CDR3 DNA reads as TGTGCCAGCAGGTGGGGCTCTAATGAAAAACTGTTTTTT.